This T cell receptor beta chain was captured by sequencing in a study of T cell repertoires in cytomegalovirus infection. Study-wide findings and caveats: The response measured ex vivo was dominated by TCR beta clonotypes (HLA-C-restricted and CMV-specific).

TCRdb recomputed calls from the reads with MiXCR, one row per CDR3 protein. The sample shows some 600,000 distinct CDR3 sequences, 20% to 30% of them seen only once. There are many counts of this clonotype. The target antigen is unknown. The source is a human donor in good health (CMV status not recorded). Some clones in this sample may be carry-over from other donors' samples. Sequencing used CD8+ T cells from PBMCs.

CDR3 bases: TGTGCCAGCAGCGTCGCGGGGGGGGAGAACACCGGGGAGCTGTTTTTT. It encodes CASSVAGGENTGELFF. The J gene is TRBJ2-2, the V gene TRBV7-6; 9 nucleotides align to TRBD2. The CDR3 spans 16 residues. Trimming took 5 bases from V and 1 from J; bases not matched to a gene: 5. Per the germline V gene, CDR1 is SGHVS and CDR2 is FNYEAQ.